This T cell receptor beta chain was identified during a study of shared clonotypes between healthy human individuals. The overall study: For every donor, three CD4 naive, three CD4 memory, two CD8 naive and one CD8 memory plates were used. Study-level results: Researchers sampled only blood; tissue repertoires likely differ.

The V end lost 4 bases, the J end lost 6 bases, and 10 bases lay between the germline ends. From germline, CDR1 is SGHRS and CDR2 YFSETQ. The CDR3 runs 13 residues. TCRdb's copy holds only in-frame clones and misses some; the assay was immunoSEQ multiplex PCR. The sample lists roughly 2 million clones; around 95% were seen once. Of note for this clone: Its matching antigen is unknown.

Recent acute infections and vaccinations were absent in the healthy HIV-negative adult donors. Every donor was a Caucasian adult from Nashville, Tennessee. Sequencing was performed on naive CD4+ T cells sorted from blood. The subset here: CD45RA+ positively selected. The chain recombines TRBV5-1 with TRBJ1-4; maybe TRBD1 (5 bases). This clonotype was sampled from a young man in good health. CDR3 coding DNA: TGCGCCAGCAGCCGGGGCAAAGATGAAAAACTGTTTTTT. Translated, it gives CASSRGKDEKLFF.